The 14 T cell receptor beta chains listed next were all sequenced from one sample in a study of cytomegalovirus exposure and HLA in healthy donors. Produced via immunoSEQ multiplex PCR; TCRdb's table is partial and in-frame only. The sample consists of under 400,000 clones, roughly 85% of them appearing once. Input material: PBMCs. The receptors here all came from a young woman in good health and CMV-seronegative.

This clone is a singleton in its sample. The rearrangement joins TRBV19 to TRBJ1-3; no clear D gene. Germline assignment: CDR1 LNHDA and CDR2 SQIVND (reference sequence). The CDR3 sequence is 14 residues long. With 8 bases removed from V and 1 base from J, the gap between germline ends came to 12 bases. The CDR3 DNA follows: TGTGCCAGTCACAGCCTCTCTTCTGGAAACACCATATATTTT. It codes for CASHSLSSGNTIYF.

The rearrangement joins TRBV5-8 to TRBJ2-5; 8 nucleotides agree with TRBD1. Germline CDR1 SGHTS, CDR2 YDEGEE. This CDR3 region has 16 residues. J gave up 1 base and V 4 bases, and 9 bases lay outside the gene matches. The CDR3 bases are TGTGCCAGCAGCCGCGGACAGGGCCGTATCCAAGAGACCCAGTACTTC. Its protein product is CASSRGQGRIQETQYF.

This clone was seen once. The chain employs TRBV19 and TRBJ2-1; D possibly corresponds to TRBD1 (5 bases). The CDR3 runs to 11 residues. Germline CDR1 and CDR2: LNHDA and SQIVND (reference sequence). Trimming removed 10 bases at V and 12 bases at J, with 16 bases between. The CDR3, as DNA: TGTGCCACCTCCCAGGGCTCAGGGCAGTTCTTC. Translation: CATSQGSGQFF.

The chain employs TRBV6-4 and TRBJ1-5; 8 positions agree with TRBD1. This CDR3 has 22 residues. The germline V gene has CDR1 MRHNA and CDR2 SNTAGT. V trimming: 2 bases; J trimming: 4 bases; junction bases outside the gene matches: 25. The CDR3 nucleotides are TGTGCCAGCAGTGACCCTCCTTTAGACAGGGGCGGGGCGTCGGGTCGTAATCAGCCCCAGCATTTT. Its translation is CASSDPPLDRGGASGRNQPQHF.

The rearrangement joins TRBV19 to TRBJ2-5; D might be TRBD2 (6 bases). Germline V gives CDR1 LNHDA, CDR2 SQIVND (reference sequence). V lost 7 bases, J lost 1 base, and 13 bases lay in between. This CDR3 contains 14 residues. The CDR3 region is CASTRGGTQETQYF. The CDR3 bases are TGTGCCAGTACCCGTGGGGGGACCCAAGAGACCCAGTACTTC.

The rearrangement joins TRBV5-4 to TRBJ1-2; possible D gene TRBD1, 6 bases. V dropped 4 bases and J dropped 3 bases, with 16 bases sitting between them. Germline V gene sequence: CDR1 SGHNT, CDR2 YYREEE (reference sequence). The CDR3 is made up of 15 amino acids. The CDR3 is CASSGLGGRDYGYTF. The CDR3 DNA reads TGTGCCAGCAGCGGACTCGGGGGGCGCGACTATGGCTACACCTTC.

This chain joins TRBV5-5 and TRBJ2-1; 7 nucleotides align to TRBD2. The CDR3 covers 17 residues. Trimming cost V 4 bases and J 0 bases; bases outside gene matches: 10. The germline CDR1 and CDR2 sequences are SGHKS and YYEKEE (reference sequence). The CDR3 DNA reads TGTGCCAGCAGCCCTCGACTAGCCCCTTTCTCCTACAATGAGCAGTTCTTC. This codes for CASSPRLAPFSYNEQFF.

This sequence joins TRBV14 and TRBJ2-7; 8 bases match TRBD1. Trimming removed 0 bases from V and 2 bases from J; junction bases left unmatched: 18. The CDR3 has 20 residues. Germline V gene data show CDR1 as SGHDN and CDR2 as FVKESK. CDR3 loop: CASSQEQPRYYRTGPYEQYF. CDR3 DNA: TGTGCCAGCAGCCAAGAGCAACCGCGATATTACCGGACAGGGCCCTACGAGCAGTACTTC.

V usage is TRBV6-5 and J usage is TRBJ2-3; 8 positions match TRBD2. The V and J ends lost 6 bases and 1 base, in that order; junction bases with no gene match: 6. CDR1 is MNHEY, CDR2 SVGAGI, per germline. The CDR3 length is 15 residues. The CDR3 is CASRDGGAGTDTQYF. For the CDR3, the DNA is TGTGCCAGCAGGGACGGGGGGGCGGGCACAGATACGCAGTATTTT.

V is TRBV28 and J is TRBJ2-7, with TRBD1 identical over 10 bases. CDR3 length: 16 amino acids. Germline CDR1 and CDR2: MDHEN and SYDVKM. Trimming removed 1 base from V and 1 base from J; junction bases left unmatched: 4. The CDR3 reads CASSLFGTGVSYEQYF. CDR3 sequence (DNA): TGTGCCAGCAGTTTATTCGGGACAGGGGTTTCCTACGAGCAGTACTTC. Combining the CDR3 with reference TRBV28 and TRBJ2-7 gives the whole variable domain DVKVTQSSRYLVKRTGEKVFLECVQDMDHENMFWYRQDPGLGLRLIYFSYDVKMKEKGDIPEGYSVSREKKERFSLILESASTNQTSMYLCASSLFGTGVSYEQYFGPGTRLTVT.

The chain employs TRBV6-9 and TRBJ2-7, with 9 nucleotides matching TRBD1. CDR1 is MNHGY, CDR2 SVAAGI, per germline. The J segment lost 6 bases and the V segment lost 6 bases, leaving 18 bases of the junction unmatched. The CDR3 sequence is 17 residues long. In DNA, the CDR3 is TGTGCCAGCAGACAACCATTTCGGGGGGACAGGGAAGTCGAGCAGTACTTC. Translation gives CASRQPFRGDREVEQYF.

The chain carries TRBV29-1 and TRBJ1-2, with TRBD1 matching over 7 bases. This CDR3 spans 14 amino acids. The trim removed 6 bases at V and 3 bases at J, leaving 10 bases unmatched. Germline V gene data show CDR1 as SQVTM and CDR2 as ANQGSEA. CDR3 DNA sequence: TGCAGCGTCGTACAGGGGACGGGCGACTATGGCTACACCTTC. Protein: CSVVQGTGDYGYTF.

The J gene is TRBJ1-2, the V gene TRBV28; 9 bases match TRBD1. The CDR3 consists of 16 residues. V was pared by 5 bases and J by 4 bases, with 11 bases of the junction left unmatched. The germline CDR1 and CDR2 sequences are MDHEN and SYDVKM. The CDR3, as DNA: TGTGCCAGCAGTACTCCTCGGGACAGGGAAACCTATGGCTACACCTTC. It specifies CASSTPRDRETYGYTF.

In this sample, this clone turned up once. The rearrangement links TRBV11-2 to TRBJ1-5, with unresolved D. In germline, CDR1 is SGHAT, CDR2 FQNNGV. V dropped 1 base and J dropped 5 bases, with 3 bases sitting between them. CDR3 length equals 12 residues. The CDR3 protein is CASSLGDQPQHF. CDR3 sequence (DNA): TGTGCCAGCAGCTTAGGAGATCAGCCCCAGCATTTT.